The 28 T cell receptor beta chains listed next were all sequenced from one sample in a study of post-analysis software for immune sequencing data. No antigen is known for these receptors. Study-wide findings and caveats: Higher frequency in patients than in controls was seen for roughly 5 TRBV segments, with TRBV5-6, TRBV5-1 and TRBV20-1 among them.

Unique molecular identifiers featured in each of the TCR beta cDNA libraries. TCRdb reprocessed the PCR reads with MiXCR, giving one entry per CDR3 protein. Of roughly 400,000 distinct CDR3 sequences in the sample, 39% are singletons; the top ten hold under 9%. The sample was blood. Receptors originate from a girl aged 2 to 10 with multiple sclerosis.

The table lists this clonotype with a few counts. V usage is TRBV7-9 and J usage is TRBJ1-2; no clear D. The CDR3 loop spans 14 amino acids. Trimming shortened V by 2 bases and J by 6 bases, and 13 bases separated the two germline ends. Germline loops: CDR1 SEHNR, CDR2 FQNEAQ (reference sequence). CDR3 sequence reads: CASSLNRGSDGYTF. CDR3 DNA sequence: TGTGCCAGCAGCTTAAATCGGGGTTCGGATGGCTACACCTTC.

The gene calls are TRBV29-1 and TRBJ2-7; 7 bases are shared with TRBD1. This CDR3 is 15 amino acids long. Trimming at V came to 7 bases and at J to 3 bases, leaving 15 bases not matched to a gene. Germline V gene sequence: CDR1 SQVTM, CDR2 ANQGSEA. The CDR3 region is CSAPTGNNYGYEQYF. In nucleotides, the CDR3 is TGCAGCGCGCCGACAGGGAATAACTATGGCTACGAGCAGTACTTC.

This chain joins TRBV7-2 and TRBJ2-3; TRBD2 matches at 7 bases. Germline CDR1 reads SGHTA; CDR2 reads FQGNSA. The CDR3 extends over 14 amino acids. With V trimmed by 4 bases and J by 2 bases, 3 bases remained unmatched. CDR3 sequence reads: CASSSLADTDTQYF. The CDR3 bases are TGTGCCAGCAGCTCCCTAGCGGACACAGATACGCAGTATTTT.

CDR3 amino acids: CASGRGLSYNEQFF. The CDR3 DNA reads as TGTGCCAGTGGTAGGGGCCTCTCCTACAATGAGCAGTTCTTC. The chain carries TRBV7-9 and TRBJ2-1; weak D call: TRBD1 (5 bases). Trimming removed 9 bases at V and 0 bases at J, with 12 bases between. Germline CDR1 SEHNR, CDR2 FQNEAQ (reference sequence). There are 14 residues in the CDR3. Variable domain in full (rest from reference TRBV7-9 and TRBJ2-1): DTGVSQNPRHKITKRGQNVTFRCDPISEHNRLYWYRQTLGQGPEFLTYFQNEAQLEKSRLLSDRFSAERPKGSFSTLEIQRTEQGDSAMYLCASGRGLSYNEQFFGPGTRLTVL.

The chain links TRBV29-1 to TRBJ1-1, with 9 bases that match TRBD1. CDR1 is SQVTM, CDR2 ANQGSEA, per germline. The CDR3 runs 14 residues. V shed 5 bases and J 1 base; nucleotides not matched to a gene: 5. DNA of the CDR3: TGCAGCGTTCACCGGGACAGGGAGAACACTGAAGCTTTCTTT. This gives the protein CSVHRDRENTEAFF.

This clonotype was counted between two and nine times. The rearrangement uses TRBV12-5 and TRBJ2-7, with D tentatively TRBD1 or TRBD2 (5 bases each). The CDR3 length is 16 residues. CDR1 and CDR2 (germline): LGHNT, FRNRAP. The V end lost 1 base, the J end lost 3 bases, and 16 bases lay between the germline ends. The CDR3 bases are TGTGCTAGTGGTTTGGCCCTTGGGGGAGTAAACTACGAGCAGTACTTC. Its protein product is CASGLALGGVNYEQYF.

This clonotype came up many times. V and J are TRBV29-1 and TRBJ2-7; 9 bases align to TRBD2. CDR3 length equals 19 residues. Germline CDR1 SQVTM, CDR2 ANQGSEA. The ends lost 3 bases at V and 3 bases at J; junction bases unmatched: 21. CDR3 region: CSVELFGGRAGSRIYEQYF. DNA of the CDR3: TGCAGCGTTGAGTTGTTTGGCGGGAGGGCCGGTTCGCGGATCTACGAGCAGTACTTC.

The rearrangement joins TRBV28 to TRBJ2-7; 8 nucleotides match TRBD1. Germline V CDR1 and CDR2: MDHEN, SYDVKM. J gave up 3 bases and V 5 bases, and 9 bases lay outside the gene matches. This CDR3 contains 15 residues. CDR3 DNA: TGTGCCAGCAGTCCTATACAGGGGGACCTCTACGAGCAGTACTTC. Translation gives CASSPIQGDLYEQYF. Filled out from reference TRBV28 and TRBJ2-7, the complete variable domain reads DVKVTQSSRYLVKRTGEKVFLECVQDMDHENMFWYRQDPGLGLRLIYFSYDVKMKEKGDIPEGYSVSREKKERFSLILESASTNQTSMYLCASSPIQGDLYEQYFGPGTRLTVT.

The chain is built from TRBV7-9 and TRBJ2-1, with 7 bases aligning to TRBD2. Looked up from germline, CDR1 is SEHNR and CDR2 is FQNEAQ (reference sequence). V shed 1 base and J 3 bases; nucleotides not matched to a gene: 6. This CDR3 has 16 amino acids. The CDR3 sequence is CASSLEGLVVYNEQFF. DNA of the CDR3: TGTGCCAGCAGCTTAGAAGGACTAGTTGTCTACAATGAGCAGTTCTTC.

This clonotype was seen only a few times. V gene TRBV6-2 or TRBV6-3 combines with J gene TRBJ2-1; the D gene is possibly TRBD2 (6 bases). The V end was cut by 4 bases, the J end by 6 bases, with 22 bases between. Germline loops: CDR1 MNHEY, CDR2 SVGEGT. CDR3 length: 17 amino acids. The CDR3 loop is CASSFGTHFAVRNEQFF. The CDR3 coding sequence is TGTGCCAGCAGTTTTGGGACTCACTTTGCGGTACGCAATGAGCAGTTCTTC.

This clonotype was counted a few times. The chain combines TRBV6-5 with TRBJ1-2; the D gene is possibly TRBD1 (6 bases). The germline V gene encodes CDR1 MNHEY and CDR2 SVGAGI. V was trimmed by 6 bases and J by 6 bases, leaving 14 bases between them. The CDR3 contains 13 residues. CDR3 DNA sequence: TGTGCCAGCAGCCGATACAGGGAGAATGGCTACACCTTC. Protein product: CASSRYRENGYTF.

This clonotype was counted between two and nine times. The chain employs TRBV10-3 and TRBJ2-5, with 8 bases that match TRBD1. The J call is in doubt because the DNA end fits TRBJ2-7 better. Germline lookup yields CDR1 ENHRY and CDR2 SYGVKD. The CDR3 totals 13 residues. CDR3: CAIRGTGPYEQYF. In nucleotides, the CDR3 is TGTGCCATCAGGGGGACAGGACCCTACGAGCAGTACTTC.

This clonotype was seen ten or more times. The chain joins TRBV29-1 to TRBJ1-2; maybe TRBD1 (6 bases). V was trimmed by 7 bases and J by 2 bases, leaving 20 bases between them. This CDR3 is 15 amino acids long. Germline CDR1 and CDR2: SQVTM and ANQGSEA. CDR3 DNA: TGCAGCGCCCCTGAGATCCCCGGGACAAACTATGGCTACACCTTC. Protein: CSAPEIPGTNYGYTF.

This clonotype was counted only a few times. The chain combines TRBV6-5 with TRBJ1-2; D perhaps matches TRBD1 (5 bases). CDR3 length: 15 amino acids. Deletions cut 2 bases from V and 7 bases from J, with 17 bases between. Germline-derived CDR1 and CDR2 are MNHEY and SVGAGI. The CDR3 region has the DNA TGTGCCAGCAGTTACGACAGCGGGGCAGTCAGTGGCTACACCTTC. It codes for CASSYDSGAVSGYTF.

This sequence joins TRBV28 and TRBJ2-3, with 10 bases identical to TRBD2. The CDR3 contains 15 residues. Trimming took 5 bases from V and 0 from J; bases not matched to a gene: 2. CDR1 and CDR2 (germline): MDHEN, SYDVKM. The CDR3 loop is CASSERGGSTDTQYF. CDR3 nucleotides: TGTGCCAGCAGTGAGCGGGGGGGGAGCACAGATACGCAGTATTTT.

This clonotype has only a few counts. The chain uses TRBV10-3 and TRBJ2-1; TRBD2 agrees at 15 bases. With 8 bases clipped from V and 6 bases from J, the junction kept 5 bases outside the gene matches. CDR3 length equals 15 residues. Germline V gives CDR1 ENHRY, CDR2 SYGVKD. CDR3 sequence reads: CAIGLAGGPGNEQFF. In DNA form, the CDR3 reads TGTGCCATCGGACTAGCGGGAGGGCCCGGCAATGAGCAGTTCTTC.

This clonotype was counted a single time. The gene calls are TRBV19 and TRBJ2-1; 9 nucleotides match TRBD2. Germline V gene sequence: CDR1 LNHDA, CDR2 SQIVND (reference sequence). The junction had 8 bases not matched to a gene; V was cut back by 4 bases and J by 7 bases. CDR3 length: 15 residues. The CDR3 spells CASSTSGAWLNEQFF. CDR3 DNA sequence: TGTGCCAGTAGTACTAGCGGGGCCTGGCTAAATGAGCAGTTCTTC. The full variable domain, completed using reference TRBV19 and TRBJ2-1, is DGGITQSPKYLFRKEGQNVTLSCEQNLNHDAMYWYRQDPGQGLRLIYYSQIVNDFQKGDIAEGYSVSREKKESFPLTVTSAQKNPTAFYLCASSTSGAWLNEQFFGPGTRLTVL.

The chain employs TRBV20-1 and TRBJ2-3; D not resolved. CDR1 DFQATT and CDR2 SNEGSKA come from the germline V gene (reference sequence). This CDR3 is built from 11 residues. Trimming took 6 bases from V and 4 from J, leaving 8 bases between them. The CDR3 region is CSAPKADTQYF. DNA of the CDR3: TGCAGTGCGCCGAAGGCAGATACGCAGTATTTT.

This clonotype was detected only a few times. In DNA form, the CDR3 reads TGCAGCGGCCTCAACTGGATCCGCACAGATACGCAGTATTTT. Its translation is CSGLNWIRTDTQYF. The J gene is TRBJ2-3, the V gene TRBV29-1; unclear D gene. V was trimmed by 7 bases and J by 1 base, leaving 15 bases between them. The CDR3 runs to 14 residues. Germline V gene sequence: CDR1 SQVTM, CDR2 ANQGSEA.

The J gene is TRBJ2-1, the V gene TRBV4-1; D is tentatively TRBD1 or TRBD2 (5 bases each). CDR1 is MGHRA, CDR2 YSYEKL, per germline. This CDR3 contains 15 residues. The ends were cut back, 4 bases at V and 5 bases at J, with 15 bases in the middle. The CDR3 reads CASSRNTGANNEQFF. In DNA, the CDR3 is TGCGCCAGCAGCCGGAACACCGGGGCAAACAATGAGCAGTTCTTC.

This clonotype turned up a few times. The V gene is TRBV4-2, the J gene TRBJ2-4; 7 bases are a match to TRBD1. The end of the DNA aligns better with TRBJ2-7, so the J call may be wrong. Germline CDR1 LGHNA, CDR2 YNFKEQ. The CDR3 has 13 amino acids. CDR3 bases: TGTGCCAGCAGCAGGGGGCGATCCCGCGAGCAGTACTTC. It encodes CASSRGRSREQYF.

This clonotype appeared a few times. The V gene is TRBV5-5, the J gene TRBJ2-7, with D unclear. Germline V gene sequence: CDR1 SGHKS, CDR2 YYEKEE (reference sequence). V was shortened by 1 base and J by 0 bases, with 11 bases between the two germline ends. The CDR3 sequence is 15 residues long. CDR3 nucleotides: TGTGCCAGCAGCTTGAATCTGGGATCCTCCTACGAGCAGTACTTC. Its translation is CASSLNLGSSYEQYF.

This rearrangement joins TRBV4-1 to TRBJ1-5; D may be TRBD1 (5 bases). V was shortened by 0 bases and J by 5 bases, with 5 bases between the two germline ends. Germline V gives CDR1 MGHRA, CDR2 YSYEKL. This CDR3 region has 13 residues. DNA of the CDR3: TGCGCCAGCAGCCAAGACAGGGATCAGCCCCAGCATTTT. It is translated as CASSQDRDQPQHF.

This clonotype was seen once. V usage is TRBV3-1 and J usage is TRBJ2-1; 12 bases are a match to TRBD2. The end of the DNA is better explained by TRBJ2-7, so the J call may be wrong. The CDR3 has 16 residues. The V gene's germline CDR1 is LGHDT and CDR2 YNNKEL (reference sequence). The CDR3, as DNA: TGTGCCAGCAGCCATTTTCGGACTAGCGGGGTTAATGAGCAGTACTTC. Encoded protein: CASSHFRTSGVNEQYF.

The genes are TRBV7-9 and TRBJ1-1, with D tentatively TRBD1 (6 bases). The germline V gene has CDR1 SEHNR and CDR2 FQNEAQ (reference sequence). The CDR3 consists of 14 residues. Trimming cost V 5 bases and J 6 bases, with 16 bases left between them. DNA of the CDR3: TGTGCCAGCAGCCAGAATACACAGGGTTCTGAAGCTTTCTTT. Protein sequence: CASSQNTQGSEAFF. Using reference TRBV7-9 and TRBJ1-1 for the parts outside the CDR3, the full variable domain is DTGVSQNPRHKITKRGQNVTFRCDPISEHNRLYWYRQTLGQGPEFLTYFQNEAQLEKSRLLSDRFSAERPKGSFSTLEIQRTEQGDSAMYLCASSQNTQGSEAFFGQGTRLTVV.

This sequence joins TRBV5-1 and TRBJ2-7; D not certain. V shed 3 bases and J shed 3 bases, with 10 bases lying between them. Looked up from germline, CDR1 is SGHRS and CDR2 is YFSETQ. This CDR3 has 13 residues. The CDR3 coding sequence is TGCGCCAGCAGCTATCACTATTTCTACGAGCAGTACTTC. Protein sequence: CASSYHYFYEQYF.

The CDR3 loop is CASGSWRTGVYNEQFF. CDR3 DNA sequence: TGTGCCAGCGGGTCCTGGAGGACAGGGGTCTACAATGAGCAGTTCTTC. J is TRBJ2-1 and V is TRBV7-2, with 9 bases identical to TRBD1. Germline V CDR1 and CDR2: SGHTA, FQGNSA. The CDR3 is 16 amino acids. Trimming cost V 8 bases and J 3 bases; bases outside gene matches: 11.

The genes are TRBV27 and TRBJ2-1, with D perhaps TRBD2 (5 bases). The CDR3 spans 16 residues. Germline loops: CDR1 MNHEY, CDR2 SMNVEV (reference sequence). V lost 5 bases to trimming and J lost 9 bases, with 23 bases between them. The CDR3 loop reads CASSPLSRRRGSEQFF. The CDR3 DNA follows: TGTGCCAGCAGTCCTCTTTCAAGGAGACGGGGTAGTGAGCAGTTCTTC.